The 10 T cell receptor beta chains presented below share a single source sample, sequenced in a study of siplizumab effects on memory and regulatory T cells. Generated by immunoSEQ multiplex PCR, the TCRdb table keeps only in-frame clones and is missing some. The table lists under 150,000 clones, roughly 94% of them singletons. The specimen was non-Treg CD4+ T cells sorted from blood. Receptor source: a human donor in good health.

This clone appeared once. The chain carries TRBV15 and TRBJ2-4; D may correspond to TRBD1 or TRBD2 (5 bases each). The CDR3 is 15 amino acids. Germline values: CDR1 LNHNV, CDR2 YYDKDF (reference sequence). Trimming took 5 bases from V and 4 from J, leaving 15 bases between them. As DNA, the CDR3 is TGTGCCACCAGCTCCACAGAGGGGCGAAAAAACATTCAGTACTTC. Amino acid sequence: CATSSTEGRKNIQYF.

CDR3 region: CAISTGSDQPQHF. CDR3 sequence (DNA): TGTGCCATCAGTACAGGCTCCGATCAGCCCCAGCATTTT. The rearrangement uses TRBV10-3 and TRBJ1-5; perhaps TRBD1 as D (5 bases). V was pared by 5 bases and J by 5 bases, with 10 bases between. The CDR3 has 13 residues. The germline gives CDR1 ENHRY, CDR2 SYGVKD.

The chain has TRBV2 and TRBJ2-1, with TRBD2 matching over 12 bases. The germline V gene encodes CDR1 SNHLY and CDR2 FYNNEI. The CDR3 length is 16 residues. The V gene end was trimmed by 6 bases and the J gene end by 2 bases; junction bases not matched to a gene: 5. The CDR3 protein is CASRTGTSGPYNEQFF. CDR3 sequence (DNA): TGTGCCAGCAGGACCGGGACTAGCGGGCCCTACAATGAGCAGTTCTTC.

This clone was recorded only once. DNA of the CDR3: TGTGCCAGCAGCTTAGCCCCTGAGTTGGTGCGACAGGACACCTACAATGAGCAGTTCTTC. This translates into CASSLAPELVRQDTYNEQFF. The chain links TRBV7-8 to TRBJ2-1, with D perhaps TRBD1 (6 bases). This CDR3 contains 20 residues. Germline lookup yields CDR1 SGHVS and CDR2 FQNEAQ. Trimming took 0 bases from V and 2 from J, leaving 23 bases between them.

The genes are TRBV5-4 and TRBJ2-3; D not certain. This CDR3 is 16 amino acids long. Germline CDR1 SGHNT, CDR2 YYREEE (reference sequence). With 5 bases removed from V and 0 bases from J, the gap between germline ends came to 16 bases. CDR3 sequence reads: CASSFRIVRSTDTQYF. The CDR3, as DNA: TGTGCCAGCAGTTTCAGGATTGTTCGGAGCACAGATACGCAGTATTTT.

This sequence joins TRBV7-9 and TRBJ2-6; 7 bases are a match to TRBD1. Germline CDR1 and CDR2: SEHNR and FQNEAQ (reference sequence). The CDR3 has 18 amino acids. V gave up 5 bases and J gave up 0 bases; unmatched junction bases: 10. The CDR3 nucleotides are TGTGCCAGCAGCCGTCCGGGACAGCCTTTCTCTGGGGCCAACGTCCTGACTTTC. This gives the protein CASSRPGQPFSGANVLTF.

The chain recombines TRBV7-2 with TRBJ1-3; D ambiguous. CDR3 length: 12 amino acids. Trimming took off 3 bases at V and 1 base at J, with 1 base between the two ends. Germline values: CDR1 SGHTA, CDR2 FQGNSA. As DNA, the CDR3 is TGTGCCAGCAGCTTTTCTGGAAACACCATATATTTT. Translating it yields CASSFSGNTIYF.

This clone was recorded once. The V and J genes are TRBV6-5 and TRBJ2-7, with D unclear. The CDR3 extends over 11 amino acids. CDR1 is MNHEY, CDR2 SVGAGI, per germline. V lost 8 bases to trimming and J lost 6 bases, with 11 bases between them. CDR3 sequence: CASAFSLEQYF. In DNA, the CDR3 is TGTGCCAGCGCCTTCTCTCTCGAGCAGTACTTC.

The chain employs TRBV11-1 and TRBJ2-1, with 8 positions matching TRBD1. This CDR3 contains 15 residues. V shed 6 bases and J 2 bases; nucleotides not matched to a gene: 6. From germline, CDR1 is SGHAT and CDR2 FQDESV (reference sequence). The CDR3 region has the DNA TGTGCCAGCAGGCCCGACAGGGGTCCCTACAATGAGCAGTTCTTC. It specifies CASRPDRGPYNEQFF.

The CDR3 nucleotides read TGTGCCATCCGGATTGGCGGGAGGACAAATGAGCAGTTCTTC. This translates into CAIRIGGRTNEQFF. The chain joins TRBV10-3 to TRBJ2-1; 8 bases align to TRBD2. The CDR3 contains 14 residues. The germline gives CDR1 ENHRY, CDR2 SYGVKD. J was trimmed by 7 bases and V by 8 bases; bases with no gene match: 10.